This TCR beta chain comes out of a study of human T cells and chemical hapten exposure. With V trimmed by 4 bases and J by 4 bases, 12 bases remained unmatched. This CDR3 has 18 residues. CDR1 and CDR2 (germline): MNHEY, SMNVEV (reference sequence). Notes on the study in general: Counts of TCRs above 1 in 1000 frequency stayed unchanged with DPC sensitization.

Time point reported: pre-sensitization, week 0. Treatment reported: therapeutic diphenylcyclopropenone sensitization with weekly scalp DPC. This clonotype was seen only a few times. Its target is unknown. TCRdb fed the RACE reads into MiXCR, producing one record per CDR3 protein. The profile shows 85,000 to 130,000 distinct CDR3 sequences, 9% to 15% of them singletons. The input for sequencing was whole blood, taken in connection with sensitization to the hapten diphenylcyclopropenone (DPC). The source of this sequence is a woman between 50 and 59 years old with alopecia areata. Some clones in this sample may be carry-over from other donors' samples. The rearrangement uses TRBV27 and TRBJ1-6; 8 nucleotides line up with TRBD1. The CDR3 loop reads CASSSRYRDRTYNSPLHF. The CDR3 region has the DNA TGTGCCAGCAGTTCACGATACCGGGACAGGACTTATAATTCACCCCTCCACTTT.